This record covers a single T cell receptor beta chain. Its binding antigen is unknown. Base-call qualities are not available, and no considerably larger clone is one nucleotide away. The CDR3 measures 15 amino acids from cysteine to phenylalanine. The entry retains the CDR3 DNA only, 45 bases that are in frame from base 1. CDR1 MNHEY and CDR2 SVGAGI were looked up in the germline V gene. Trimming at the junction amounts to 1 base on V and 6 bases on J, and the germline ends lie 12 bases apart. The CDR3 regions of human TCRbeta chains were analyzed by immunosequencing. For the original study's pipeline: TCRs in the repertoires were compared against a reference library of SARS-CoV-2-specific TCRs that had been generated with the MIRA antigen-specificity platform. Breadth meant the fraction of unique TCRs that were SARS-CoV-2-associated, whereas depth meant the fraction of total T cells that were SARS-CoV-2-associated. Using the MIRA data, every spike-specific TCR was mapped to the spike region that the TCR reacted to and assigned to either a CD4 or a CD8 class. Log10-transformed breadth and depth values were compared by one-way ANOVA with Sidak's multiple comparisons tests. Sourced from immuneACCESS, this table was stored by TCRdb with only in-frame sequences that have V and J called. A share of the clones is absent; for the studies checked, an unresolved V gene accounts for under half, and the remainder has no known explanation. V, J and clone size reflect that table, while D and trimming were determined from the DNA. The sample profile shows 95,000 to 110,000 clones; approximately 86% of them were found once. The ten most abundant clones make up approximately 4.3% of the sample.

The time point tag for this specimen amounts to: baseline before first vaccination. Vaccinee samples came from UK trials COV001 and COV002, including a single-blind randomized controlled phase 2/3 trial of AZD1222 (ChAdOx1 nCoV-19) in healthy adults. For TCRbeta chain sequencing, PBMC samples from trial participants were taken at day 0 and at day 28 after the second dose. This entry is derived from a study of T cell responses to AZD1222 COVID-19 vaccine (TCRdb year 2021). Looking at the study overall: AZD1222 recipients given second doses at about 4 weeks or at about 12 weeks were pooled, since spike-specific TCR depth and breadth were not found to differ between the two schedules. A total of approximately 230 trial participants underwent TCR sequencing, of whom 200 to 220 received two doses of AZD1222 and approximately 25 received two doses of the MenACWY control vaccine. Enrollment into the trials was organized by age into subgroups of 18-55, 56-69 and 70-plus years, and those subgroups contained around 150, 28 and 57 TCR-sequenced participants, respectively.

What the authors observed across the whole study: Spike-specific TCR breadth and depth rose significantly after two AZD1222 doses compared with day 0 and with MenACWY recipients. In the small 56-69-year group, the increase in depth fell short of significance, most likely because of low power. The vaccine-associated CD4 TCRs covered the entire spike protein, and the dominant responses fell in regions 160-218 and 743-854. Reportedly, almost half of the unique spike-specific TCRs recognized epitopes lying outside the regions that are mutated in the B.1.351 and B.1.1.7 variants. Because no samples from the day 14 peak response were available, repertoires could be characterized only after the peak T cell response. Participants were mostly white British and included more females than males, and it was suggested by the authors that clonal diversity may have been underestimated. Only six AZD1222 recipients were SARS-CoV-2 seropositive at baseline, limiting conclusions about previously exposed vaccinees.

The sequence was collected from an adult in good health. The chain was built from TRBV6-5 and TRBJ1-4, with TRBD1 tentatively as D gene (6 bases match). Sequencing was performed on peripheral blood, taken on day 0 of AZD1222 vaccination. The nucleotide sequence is TGTGCCAGCAGTTACTGGGGACAAAGGGATGAAAAACTGTTTTTT. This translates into CASSYWGQRDEKLFF.